The source of this TCR beta chain is a study of T cell repertoires in cytomegalovirus infection (dated 2019 in TCRdb). Looking at the study overall: Because public TCR beta signatures pointed to carriage of CMV infection together with the matching HLA type, the HLA type of each donor mattered for the analysis. The study at large found these results: Carriers of CMV infection plus the relevant HLA type were discriminated by the cumulative frequency of public TCR beta family members in the study cohort and in an independent approximately 360-donor cohort. The ex vivo response was dominated by HLA-C-restricted CMV-specific TCR beta clonotypes, which also provided the single most frequent clonotype in two of eight donors.

In the germline V gene (reference sequence), CDR1 corresponds to DFQATT and CDR2 to SNEGSKA. The cysteine opens and the phenylalanine closes a CDR3 of 14 amino acids. Only the CDR3 DNA is retained, 42 bases long and in frame from the first base. Trimming takes 4 bases off V and 4 bases off J; junction bases not matched to a gene: 2. Data came from an Illumina HiSeq 1500. Clones were called with MiXCR by TCRdb after fastp trimmed the public reads at Q25, and only in-frame beta chains were retained. Each CDR3 protein appears once, grouped with its most common genes and DNA. The sample data list 120,000 to 150,000 distinct CDR3 sequences, and about 6% of these were observed just once. The top ten clones comprise approximately 18% of the sample. This clonotype was found a few times. Its antigen target is currently unknown. Base qualities are not provided; no much larger clone lies one nucleotide away.

The specimen sequenced was PBMCs. The origin of this receptor is a human donor in good health (CMV status not recorded). Some clones in this sample may be carry-over from other donors' samples. The chain is assembled from TRBV20-1 and TRBJ1-6; 9 of the junction bases match TRBD1. CDR3 protein: CSATGQGYNSPLHF. The DNA is as follows: TGCAGTGCTACAGGACAGGGGTATAATTCACCCCTCCACTTT.